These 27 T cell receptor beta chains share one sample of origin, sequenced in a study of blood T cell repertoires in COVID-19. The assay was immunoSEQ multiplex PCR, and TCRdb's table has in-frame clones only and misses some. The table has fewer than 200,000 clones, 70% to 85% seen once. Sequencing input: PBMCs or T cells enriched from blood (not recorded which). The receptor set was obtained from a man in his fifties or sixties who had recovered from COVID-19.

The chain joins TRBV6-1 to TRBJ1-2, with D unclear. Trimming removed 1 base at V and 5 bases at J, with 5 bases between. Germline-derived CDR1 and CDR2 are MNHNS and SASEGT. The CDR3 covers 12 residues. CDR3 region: CASSEVSYGYTF. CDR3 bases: TGTGCCAGCAGTGAAGTGTCGTATGGCTACACCTTC.

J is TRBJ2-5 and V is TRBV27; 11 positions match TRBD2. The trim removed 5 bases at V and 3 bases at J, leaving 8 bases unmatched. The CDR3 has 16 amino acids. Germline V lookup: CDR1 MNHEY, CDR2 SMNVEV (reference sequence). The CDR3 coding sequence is TGTGCCAGCAGTACAGCTAGCGGGGGGCTGGAAGAGACCCAGTACTTC. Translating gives CASSTASGGLEETQYF.

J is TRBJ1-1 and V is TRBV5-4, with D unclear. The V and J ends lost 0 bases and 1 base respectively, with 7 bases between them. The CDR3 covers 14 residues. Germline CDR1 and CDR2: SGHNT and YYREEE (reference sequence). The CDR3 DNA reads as TGTGCCAGCAGCTTGGACAGCACGAACACTGAAGCTTTCTTT. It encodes CASSLDSTNTEAFF.

CDR3 sequence (DNA): TGTGCCAGTAGTATCTATACTGAAGCTTTCTTT. Amino acids: CASSIYTEAFF. The V and J genes are TRBV19 and TRBJ1-1; D uncertain. The V end was cut by 3 bases, the J end by 5 bases, with 4 bases between. Germline V gene sequence: CDR1 LNHDA, CDR2 SQIVND (reference sequence). CDR3 length: 11 residues.

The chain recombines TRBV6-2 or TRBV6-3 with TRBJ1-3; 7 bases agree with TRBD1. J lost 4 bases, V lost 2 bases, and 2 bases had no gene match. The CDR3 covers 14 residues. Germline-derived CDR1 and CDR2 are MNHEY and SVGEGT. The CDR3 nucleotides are TGTGCCAGCAGTTACCTGGGACAGGGAAACACCATATATTTT. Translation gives CASSYLGQGNTIYF.

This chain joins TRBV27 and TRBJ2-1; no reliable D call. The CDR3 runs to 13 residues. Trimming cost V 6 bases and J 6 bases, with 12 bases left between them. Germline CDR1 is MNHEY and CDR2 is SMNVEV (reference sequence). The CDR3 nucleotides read TGTGCCAGCAGCTACGCGCCGGGCAATGAGCAGTTCTTC. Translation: CASSYAPGNEQFF.

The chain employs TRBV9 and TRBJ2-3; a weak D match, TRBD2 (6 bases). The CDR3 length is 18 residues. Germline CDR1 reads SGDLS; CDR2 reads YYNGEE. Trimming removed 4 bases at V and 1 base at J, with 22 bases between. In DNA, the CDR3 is TGTGCCAGCAGCCCTCGGGACGCGGGGCCGACTGGCACAGATACGCAGTATTTT. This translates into CASSPRDAGPTGTDTQYF. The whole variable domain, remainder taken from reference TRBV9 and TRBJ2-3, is DSGVTQTPKHLITATGQRVTLRCSPRSGDLSVYWYQQSLDQGLQFLIQYYNGEERAKGNILERFSAQQFPDLHSELNLSSLELGDSALYFCASSPRDAGPTGTDTQYFGPGTRLTVL.

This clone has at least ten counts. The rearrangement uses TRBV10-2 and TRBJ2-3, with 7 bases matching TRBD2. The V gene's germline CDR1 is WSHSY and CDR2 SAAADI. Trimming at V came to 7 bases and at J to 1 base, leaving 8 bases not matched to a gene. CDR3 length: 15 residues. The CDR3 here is CASTLAVSRTDTQYF. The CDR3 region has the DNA TGCGCCAGCACCCTAGCGGTGTCACGCACAGATACGCAGTATTTT.

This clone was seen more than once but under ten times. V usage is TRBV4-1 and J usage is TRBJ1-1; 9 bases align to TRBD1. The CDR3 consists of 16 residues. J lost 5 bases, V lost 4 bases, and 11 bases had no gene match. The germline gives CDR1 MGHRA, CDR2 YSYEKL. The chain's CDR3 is CASSPGQGSGGTEAFF. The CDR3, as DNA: TGCGCCAGCAGCCCGGGACAGGGATCCGGTGGGACTGAAGCTTTCTTT.

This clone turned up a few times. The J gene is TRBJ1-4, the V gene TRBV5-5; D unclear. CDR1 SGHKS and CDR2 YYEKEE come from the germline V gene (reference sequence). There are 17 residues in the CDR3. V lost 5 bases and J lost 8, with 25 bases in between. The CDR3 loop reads CASRPSPTGSRGEKLFF. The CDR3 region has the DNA TGTGCCAGCAGGCCCTCTCCCACCGGGTCCCGAGGCGAAAAACTGTTTTTT.

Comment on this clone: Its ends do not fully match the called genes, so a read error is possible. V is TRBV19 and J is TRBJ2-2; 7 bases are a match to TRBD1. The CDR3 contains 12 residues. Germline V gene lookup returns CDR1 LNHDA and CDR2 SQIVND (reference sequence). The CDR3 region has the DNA TGTGCCAGTAGTAGGACAGGCCGGGGAGCTGTTTTT. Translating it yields CASSRTGRGAVF.

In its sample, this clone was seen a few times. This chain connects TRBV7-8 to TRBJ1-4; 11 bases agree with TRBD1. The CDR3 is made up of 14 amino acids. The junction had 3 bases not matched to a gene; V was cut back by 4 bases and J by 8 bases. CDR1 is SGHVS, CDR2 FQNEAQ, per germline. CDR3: CASSSGTGGEKLFF. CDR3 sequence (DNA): TGTGCCAGCAGCTCCGGGACAGGGGGGGAAAAACTGTTTTTT.

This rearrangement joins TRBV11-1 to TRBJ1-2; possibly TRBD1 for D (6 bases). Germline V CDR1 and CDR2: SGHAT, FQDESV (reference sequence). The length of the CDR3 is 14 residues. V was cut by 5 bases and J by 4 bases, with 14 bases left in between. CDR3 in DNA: TGTGCCAGCAGCCCTACGGACAGTAGCTATGGCTACACCTTC. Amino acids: CASSPTDSSYGYTF.

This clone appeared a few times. CDR3 region: CATSDVQGLNTEAFF. CDR3 DNA sequence: TGTGCCACCAGTGATGTACAGGGGCTAAACACTGAAGCTTTCTTT. The V and J genes are TRBV24-1 and TRBJ1-1, with TRBD1 matching 7 bases. Looked up from germline, CDR1 is KGHDR and CDR2 is SFDVKD. With 3 bases clipped from V and 2 bases from J, the junction kept 5 bases outside the gene matches. The CDR3 has 15 residues.

This CDR3 reads CASSYNRGNTIYF. The CDR3 DNA follows: TGTGCCAGCAGTTATAACAGGGGAAACACCATATATTTT. The genes are TRBV27 and TRBJ1-3; tentatively, D is TRBD1 (5 bases). With 4 bases removed from V and 4 bases from J, the gap between germline ends came to 8 bases. Germline CDR1 is MNHEY and CDR2 is SMNVEV (reference sequence). The CDR3 runs 13 residues.

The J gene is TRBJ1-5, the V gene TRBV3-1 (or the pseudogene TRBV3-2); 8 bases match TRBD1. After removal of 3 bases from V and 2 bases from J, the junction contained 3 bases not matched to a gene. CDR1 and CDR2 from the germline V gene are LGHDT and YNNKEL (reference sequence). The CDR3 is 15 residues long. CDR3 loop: CASSQQTGGNQPQHF. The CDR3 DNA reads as TGTGCCAGCAGCCAGCAGACAGGGGGCAATCAGCCCCAGCATTTT.

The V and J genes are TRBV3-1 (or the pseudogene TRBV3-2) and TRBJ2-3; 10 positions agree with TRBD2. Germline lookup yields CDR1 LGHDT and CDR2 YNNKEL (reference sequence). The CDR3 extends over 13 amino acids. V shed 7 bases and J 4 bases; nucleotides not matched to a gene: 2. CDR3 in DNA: TGTGCCAGCAAGCGGGGGGGGTCAGATACGCAGTATTTT. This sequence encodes CASKRGGSDTQYF.

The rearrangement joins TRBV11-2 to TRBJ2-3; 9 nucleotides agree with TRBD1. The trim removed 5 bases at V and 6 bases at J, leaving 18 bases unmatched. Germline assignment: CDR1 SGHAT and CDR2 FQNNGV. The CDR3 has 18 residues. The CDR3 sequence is CASSPRGTGTGRRDTQYF. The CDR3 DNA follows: TGTGCCAGCAGCCCTCGGGGGACCGGGACAGGGCGGAGGGATACGCAGTATTTT.

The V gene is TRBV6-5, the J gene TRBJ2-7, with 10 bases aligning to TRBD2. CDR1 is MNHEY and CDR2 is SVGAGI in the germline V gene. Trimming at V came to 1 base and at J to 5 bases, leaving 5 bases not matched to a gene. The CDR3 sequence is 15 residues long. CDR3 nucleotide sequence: TGTGCCAGCAGTTACTTGGCTAGCGGGGGCCACGAGCAGTACTTC. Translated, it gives CASSYLASGGHEQYF.

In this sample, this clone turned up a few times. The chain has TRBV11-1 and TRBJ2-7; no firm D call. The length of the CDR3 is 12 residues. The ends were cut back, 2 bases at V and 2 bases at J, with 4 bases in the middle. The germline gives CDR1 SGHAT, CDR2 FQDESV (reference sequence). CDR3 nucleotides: TGTGCCAGCAGCTTAAACACCTACGAGCAGTACTTC. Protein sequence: CASSLNTYEQYF.

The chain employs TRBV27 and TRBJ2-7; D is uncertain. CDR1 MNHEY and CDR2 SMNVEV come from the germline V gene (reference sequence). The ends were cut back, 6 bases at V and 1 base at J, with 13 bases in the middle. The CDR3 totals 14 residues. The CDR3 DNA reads TGTGCCAGCAGCACAACAGTTTATTCCTACGAGCAGTACTTC. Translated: CASSTTVYSYEQYF.

CDR3 in DNA: TGCGCCAGCAGCCAGGGCAGGGTGATAGATACGCAGTATTTT. As protein: CASSQGRVIDTQYF. The genes are TRBV4-1 and TRBJ2-3; D is perhaps TRBD1 (5 bases). CDR1 MGHRA and CDR2 YSYEKL come from the germline V gene. The CDR3 is 14 amino acids. Trimming shortened V by 3 bases and J by 5 bases, and 12 bases separated the two germline ends.

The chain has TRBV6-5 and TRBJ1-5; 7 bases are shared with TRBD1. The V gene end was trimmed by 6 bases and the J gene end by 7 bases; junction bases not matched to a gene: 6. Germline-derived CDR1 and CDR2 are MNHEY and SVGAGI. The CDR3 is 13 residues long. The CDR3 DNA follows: TGTGCCAGCAGACAGGGGCTCGGACAGCCCCAGCATTTT. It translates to CASRQGLGQPQHF.

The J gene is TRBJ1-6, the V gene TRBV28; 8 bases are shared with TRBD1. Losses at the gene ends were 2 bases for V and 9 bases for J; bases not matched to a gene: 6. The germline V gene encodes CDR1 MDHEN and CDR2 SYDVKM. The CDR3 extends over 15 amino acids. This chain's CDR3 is CASSLRTGYVSPLHF. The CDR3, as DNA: TGTGCCAGCAGTTTACGGACAGGGTACGTTTCACCCCTCCACTTT.

CDR3: CASSLGAGFSYNEQFF. CDR3 bases: TGTGCCAGCAGCTTGGGTGCCGGGTTCTCCTACAATGAGCAGTTCTTC. The chain is built from TRBV5-6 and TRBJ2-1, with D unresolved. Trimming removed 0 bases from V and 0 bases from J, with 10 bases in between. Germline loops: CDR1 SGHDT, CDR2 YYEEEE. The CDR3 loop spans 16 amino acids.

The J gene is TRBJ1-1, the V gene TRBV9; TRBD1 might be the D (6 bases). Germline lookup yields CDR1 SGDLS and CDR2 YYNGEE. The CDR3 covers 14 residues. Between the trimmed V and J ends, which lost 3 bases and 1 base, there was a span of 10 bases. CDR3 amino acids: CASSETGRNTEAFF. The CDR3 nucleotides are TGTGCCAGCAGCGAAACAGGGAGGAACACTGAAGCTTTCTTT. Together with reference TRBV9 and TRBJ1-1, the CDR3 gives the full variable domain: DSGVTQTPKHLITATGQRVTLRCSPRSGDLSVYWYQQSLDQGLQFLIQYYNGEERAKGNILERFSAQQFPDLHSELNLSSLELGDSALYFCASSETGRNTEAFFGQGTRLTVV.

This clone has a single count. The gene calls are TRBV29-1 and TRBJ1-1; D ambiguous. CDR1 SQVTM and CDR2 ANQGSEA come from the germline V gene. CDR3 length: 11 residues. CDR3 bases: TGCAGTTTTAAGCGAGGCACTGAAGCTTTCTTT. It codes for CSFKRGTEAFF.